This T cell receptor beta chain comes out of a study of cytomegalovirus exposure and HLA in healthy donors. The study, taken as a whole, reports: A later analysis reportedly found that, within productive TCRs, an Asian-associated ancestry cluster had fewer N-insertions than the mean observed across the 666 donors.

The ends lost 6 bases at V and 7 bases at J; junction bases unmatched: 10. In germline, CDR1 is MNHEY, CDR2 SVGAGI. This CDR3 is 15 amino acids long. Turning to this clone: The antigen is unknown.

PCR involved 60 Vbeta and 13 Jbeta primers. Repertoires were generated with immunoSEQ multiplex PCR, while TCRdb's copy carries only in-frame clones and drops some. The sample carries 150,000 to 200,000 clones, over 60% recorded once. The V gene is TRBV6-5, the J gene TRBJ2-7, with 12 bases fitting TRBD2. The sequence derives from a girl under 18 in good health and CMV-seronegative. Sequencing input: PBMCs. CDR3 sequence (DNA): TGTGCCAGCAGCCTGTGGGGACTAGCGGGTGTAGAGCAGTACTTC. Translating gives CASSLWGLAGVEQYF.